The clone carrying this T cell receptor (beta chain) came up many times. Scientists amplified the TCR beta CDR3 regions from RNA transcripts. An opening RT-PCR round employed HTBI primers and preceded a second-round multiplex PCR. Via MiXCR, TCRdb re-called the multiplex PCR reads, giving one row per CDR3 protein. The sample shows 150,000 to 200,000 distinct CDR3 sequences, approximately 40% of them seen only once. This record comes from a study of Graves' ophthalmopathy and Graves' hyperthyroidism. The sample taken for sequencing was peripheral blood. The receptor was derived from a man aged 25-45 years with Graves' ophthalmopathy.

This CDR3 is CASSVSSANYGYTF. The CDR3 DNA is TGTGCCAGTAGTGTCTCAAGCGCTAACTATGGCTACACCTTC. The genes are TRBV19 and TRBJ1-2; D call uncertain. CDR1 LNHDA and CDR2 SQIVND come from the germline V gene (reference sequence). Trimming took 5 bases from V and 0 from J, leaving 10 bases between them. The CDR3 is made up of 14 amino acids.